This T cell receptor beta chain was sequenced during a study of T cells after yellow fever vaccination (dated by TCRdb to 2018 to 2020). Background for the entire study: The SMART-Seq v4 Ultra Low Input RNA kit was used to prepare libraries from fractions with low cell numbers. Blood was collected at multiple timepoints before and after primary and secondary immunization, and bulk PBMC replicates and cell subsets were isolated. To follow T-cell clones before and after both primary and booster YFV17D yellow fever vaccination, bulk TCR alpha and beta repertoires underwent longitudinal sequencing. Two healthy male donors, one aged 18 to 30 and one aged 30 to 40 years, made up the cohort.

TCR cDNA was made using 5'RACE template switching, a step that added a universal primer site and unique molecular identifiers. Priming for cDNA synthesis came from both the TCR alpha and TCR beta constant segments. Two PCR steps were used to amplify libraries, with sample barcodes and sequencing adapters being added in the second step. Sequencing of the libraries was done on either Illumina HiSeq 2500 (2x100 bp) or NovaSeq (2x150 bp). The study's own analysis went as follows. MIGEC handled demultiplexing of reads and collapsing into UMI consensus sequences, while MiXCR performed V(D)J alignment. Vaccine-responding clonotypes were defined with edgeR using replicate PBMC samples, requiring FDR below 0.01 and a log2 fold change above 5 up to day 15. Each bulk clonotype received a CD4 or CD8 identity based on whether the sequenced CD4 or CD8 repertoire contained that clonotype at higher abundance. In-frame beta chains were kept once TCRdb had trimmed the public reads at Q25 with fastp and called clones with MiXCR. Each CDR3 protein gets just one entry, which takes the most common genes and DNA from the rows behind it. The authors' filters were not applied to this entry. The sample includes 450,000 to 650,000 distinct CDR3 sequences, with about a fifth observed a single time. The ten largest clones add up to approximately 15% of the sample.

The treatment or condition label here, explained by the study, means: live attenuated yellow fever vaccine strain. At every blood-draw timepoint, two biological replicates of bulk PBMCs were collected. PBMCs were isolated from peripheral blood using a standard Ficoll-Paque protocol. TriZol was used to extract RNA from bulk PBMCs, from CD4 and CD8 fractions, and from dextramer-positive and dextramer-negative fractions. Its CDR3 holds 13 amino acids, cysteine through phenylalanine. CDR3 DNA is the only sequence kept; it has 39 bases, read in frame from the first base. CDR1 and CDR2, per the germline V gene (reference sequence), are PRHDT and FYEKMQ. Here V drops 7 bases and J drops 2 bases, and the junction holds 4 bases not matched to any gene. This clonotype was found many times. It lacks a known antigen. Base-call qualities are not available, and no considerably larger clone is one nucleotide away.

The full study reports these points: Because only a couple of donors were included in the study, the extent to which the findings can be generalized is limited. The secondary T-cell response was found to be weaker but faster than the primary response, with a peak reached on day 5 rather than on day 15. Most clones expanded after primary vaccination were re-detected after the booster (96% of CD4 and roughly 87% of CD8), suggesting broad memory maintenance. FACS-sorted repertoires could contain abundant contaminating clonotypes from the bulk population, so computational filtering was required. A small share of clonotypes was detected in both CD4 and CD8 compartments, with the overlap likely arising from convergent recombination.

The chain is made from TRBV13 and TRBJ2-5; the central 7 bases match TRBD1. The clonotype comes from a man aged 18 to 29 who received the YFV17D yellow fever vaccine. Source: PBMCs, taken approximately 22 days after the first yellow fever vaccination. CDR3 reads: CASTYRGQETQYF. The DNA is as follows: TGTGCCAGCACGTACAGGGGTCAAGAGACCCAGTACTTC.